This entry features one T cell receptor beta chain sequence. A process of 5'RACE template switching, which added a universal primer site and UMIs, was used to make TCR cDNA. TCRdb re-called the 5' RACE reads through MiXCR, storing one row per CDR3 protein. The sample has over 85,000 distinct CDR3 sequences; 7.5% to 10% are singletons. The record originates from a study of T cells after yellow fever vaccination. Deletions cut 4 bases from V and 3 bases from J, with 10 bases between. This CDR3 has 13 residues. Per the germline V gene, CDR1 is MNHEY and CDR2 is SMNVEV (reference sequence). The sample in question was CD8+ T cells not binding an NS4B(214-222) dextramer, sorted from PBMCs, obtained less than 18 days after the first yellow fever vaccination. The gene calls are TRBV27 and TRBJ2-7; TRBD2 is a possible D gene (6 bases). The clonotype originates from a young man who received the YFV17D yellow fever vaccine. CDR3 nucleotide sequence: TGTGCCAGCAGTTCAAACGGGGGCTACGAGCAGTACTTC. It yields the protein CASSSNGGYEQYF.